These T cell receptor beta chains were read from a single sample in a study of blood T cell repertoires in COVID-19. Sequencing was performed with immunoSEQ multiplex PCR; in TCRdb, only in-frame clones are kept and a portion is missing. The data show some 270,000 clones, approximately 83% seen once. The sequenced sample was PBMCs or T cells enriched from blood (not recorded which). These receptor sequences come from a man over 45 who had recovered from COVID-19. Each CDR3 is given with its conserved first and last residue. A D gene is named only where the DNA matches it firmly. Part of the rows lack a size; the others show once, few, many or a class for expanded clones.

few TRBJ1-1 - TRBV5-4 TGTGCCAGCAGCTTATACAGGGCCGTGTGGACTGAAGCTTTCTTT CASSLYRAVWTEAFF
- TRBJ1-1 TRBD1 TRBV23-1 TGCGCCAGCAGTCACCGCCTCTCTCGGGACAGGGTCGTCAACGGGAACACTGAAGCTTTCTTT CASSHRLSRDRVVNGNTEAFF
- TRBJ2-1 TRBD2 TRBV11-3 TGTGCCAGCAGCGCAACAGCCGGGACTAGTGGAAGTGAGCAGTTCTTC CASSATAGTSGSEQFF
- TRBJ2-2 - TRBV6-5 TGTGCCAGCACTCGACTAAGGGACGGGGAGCTGTTTTTT CASTRLRDGELFF
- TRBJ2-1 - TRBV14 TGTGCCAGCAGCTTCCAGACTACCATAGGTAGAAATGAGCAGTTCTTC CASSFQTTIGRNEQFF
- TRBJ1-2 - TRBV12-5 TGTGCTAGTGGTTTGTCTGCAGGCGTCTCTAACTATGGCTACACCTTC CASGLSAGVSNYGYTF
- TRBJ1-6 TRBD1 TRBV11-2 TGTGCCAGCACCCGTCCTTCCGGGACAGGGCATTCACCCCTCCACTTT CASTRPSGTGHSPLHF
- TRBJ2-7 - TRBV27 TGTGCCAGCAGTTTGGGCAGAACCTACGAGCAGTACTTC CASSLGRTYEQYF
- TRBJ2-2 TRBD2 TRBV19 TGTGCCAGCCGTCCGGGACTAGCGCAAGATAAGGTCACCGGGGAGCTGTTTTTT CASRPGLAQDKVTGELFF
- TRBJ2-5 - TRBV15 TGTGCCACCAGCAGAGTTTCATCGAGACATACTCAAGAGACCCAGTACTTC CATSRVSSRHTQETQYF
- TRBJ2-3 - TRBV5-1 TGCGCCAGCAGCTTACTTAGCACGGGGCAGGGGATCACAGATACGCAGTATTTT CASSLLSTGQGITDTQYF
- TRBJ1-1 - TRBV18 TGTGCCAGCTCCCCTACCGGGAGCATGAACACTGAAGCTTTCTTT CASSPTGSMNTEAFF
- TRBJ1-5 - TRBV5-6 TGTGCCAGCAGCTTGGGTTATAGCAATCAGCCCCAGCATTTT CASSLGYSNQPQHF
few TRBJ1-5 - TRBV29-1 TGCAGCGTTGTTTCGGGGATAAGCAATCAGCCCCAGCATTTT CSVVSGISNQPQHF
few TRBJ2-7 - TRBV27 TGTGCCAGCAGGGACTCAGGAGCCCACGAGCAGTACTTC CASRDSGAHEQYF
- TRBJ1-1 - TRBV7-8 TGTGCCAGCAGCTTAAGGACAGATCTTTTTATGAACACTGAAGCTTTCTTT CASSLRTDLFMNTEAFF
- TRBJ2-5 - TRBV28 TGTGCCAGCAGTCCACGGGGTTGGTCGGCACAAGAGACCCAGTACTTC CASSPRGWSAQETQYF
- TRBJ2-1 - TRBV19 TGTGCCAGTCAAGCGGGTCGGGGAGGTGAGCAGTTCTTC CASQAGRGGEQFF
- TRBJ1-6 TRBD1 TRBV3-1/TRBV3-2 TGTGCCAGCGTACAGGGGAATTCACCCCTCCACTTT CASVQGNSPLHF
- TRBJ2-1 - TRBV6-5 TGTGCCAGCAGTTACGGCGGGGCTACAGCATGGGAGCAGTTCTTC CASSYGGATAWEQFF
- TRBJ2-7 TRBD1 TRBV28 TGTGCCAGCAGAATCGCCGGGACAGCCTACGAGCAGTACTTC CASRIAGTAYEQYF
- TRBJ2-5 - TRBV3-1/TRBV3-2 TGTGCCAGCAGCCATTCACGGGGGACCCAGTACTTC CASSHSRGTQYF
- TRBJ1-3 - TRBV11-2 TGTGCCAGCAGCCGAGACATGGGAAACACCATATATTTT CASSRDMGNTIYF
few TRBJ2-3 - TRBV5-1 TGCGCCAGCAGCTTTACTAGTAGGGATTCCACAGATACGCAGTATTTT CASSFTSRDSTDTQYF
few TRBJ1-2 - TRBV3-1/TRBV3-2 TGTGCCAGCAGCCAAGTTGACAGAAACTATGGCTACACCTTC CASSQVDRNYGYTF
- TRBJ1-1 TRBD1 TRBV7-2 TGTGCCAGCAGCTTAGAGACAGGGGCTGAAGCTTTCTTT CASSLETGAEAFF
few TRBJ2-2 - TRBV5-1 TGCGCCAGCAGCACCTCGGGCGGGGCGAACACCGGGGAGCTGTTTTTT CASSTSGGANTGELFF
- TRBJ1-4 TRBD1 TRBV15 TGTGCCACCAGCAGAGTTGGGGACAGGGTGATTTTT CATSRVGDRVIF
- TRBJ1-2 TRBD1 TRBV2 TGTGCCAGCAGGGACGGACAGGGATTCTATGGCTACACCTTC CASRDGQGFYGYTF
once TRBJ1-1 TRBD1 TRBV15 TGTGCCACCAGCAGAGATACAGGGGCTGAAGCTTTCTTT CATSRDTGAEAFF
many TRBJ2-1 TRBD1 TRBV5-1 TGCGCCAGCAGCCATGACCAAACAGGGGGCGCGGGACCCGCTTACAATGAGCAGTTCTTC CASSHDQTGGAGPAYNEQFF
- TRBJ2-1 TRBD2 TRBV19 TGTGCCAGTAGTATAGACGTGGGAGGGCGGGGCTCCTACAATGAGCAGTTCTTC CASSIDVGGRGSYNEQFF
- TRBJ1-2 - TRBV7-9 TGTGCCAGCAGCTTAGCAGGGCAAGCGGGCTATGGCTACACCTTC CASSLAGQAGYGYTF
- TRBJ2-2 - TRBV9 TGTGCCAGCAGCGTAGGGGTAGGAGGTACCGGGGAGCTGTTTTTT CASSVGVGGTGELFF
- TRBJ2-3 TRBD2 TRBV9 TGTGCCAGCAGCGTAGAAGGCGGGAGGGCCGGGACAGATACGCAGTATTTT CASSVEGGRAGTDTQYF
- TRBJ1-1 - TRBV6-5 TGTGCCAGCACCTTGGGGGGGAACACTGAAGCTTTCTTT CASTLGGNTEAFF
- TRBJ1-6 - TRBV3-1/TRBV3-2 TGTGCCAGCAGCCTTATGAATTCACCCCTCCACTTT CASSLMNSPLHF
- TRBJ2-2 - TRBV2 TGTGCCACCCGAGAAGGGGCAGGGGTACCCGGGGAGCTGTTTTTT CATREGAGVPGELFF
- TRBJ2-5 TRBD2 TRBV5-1 TGCGCCAGCAGTTGGGGACTAGCGGGGACGCAAGAGACCCAGTACTTC CASSWGLAGTQETQYF
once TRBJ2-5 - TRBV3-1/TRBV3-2 TGTGCCAGCAGCCGAGACCGGGACAAAGAAGAGACCCAGTACTTC CASSRDRDKEETQYF